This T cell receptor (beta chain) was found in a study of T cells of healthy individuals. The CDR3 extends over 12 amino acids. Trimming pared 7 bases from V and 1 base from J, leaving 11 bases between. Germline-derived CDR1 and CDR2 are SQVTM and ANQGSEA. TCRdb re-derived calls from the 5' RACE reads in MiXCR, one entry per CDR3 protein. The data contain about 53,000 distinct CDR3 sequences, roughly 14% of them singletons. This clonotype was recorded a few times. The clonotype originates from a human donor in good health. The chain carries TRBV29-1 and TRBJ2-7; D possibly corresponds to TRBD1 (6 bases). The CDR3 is CSASDSSYEQYF. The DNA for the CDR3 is TGCAGCGCTTCGGACAGTTCCTACGAGCAGTACTTC.